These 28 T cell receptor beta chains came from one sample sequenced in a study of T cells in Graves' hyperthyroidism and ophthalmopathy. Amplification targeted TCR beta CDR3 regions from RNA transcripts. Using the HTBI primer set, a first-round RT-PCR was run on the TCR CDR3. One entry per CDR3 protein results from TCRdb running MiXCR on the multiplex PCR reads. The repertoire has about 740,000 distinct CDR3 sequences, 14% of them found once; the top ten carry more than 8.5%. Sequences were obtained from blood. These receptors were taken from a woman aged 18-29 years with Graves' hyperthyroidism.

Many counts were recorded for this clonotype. The CDR3 protein is CASSLGWGGEQFF. The CDR3 region has the DNA TGTGCCAGCAGCTTGGGGTGGGGGGGCGAGCAGTTCTTC. The chain combines TRBV5-5 with TRBJ2-1; TRBD2 is a possible D gene (7 bases). CDR1 is SGHKS, CDR2 YYEKEE, per germline (reference sequence). The CDR3 totals 13 residues. Trimming removed 0 bases from V and 10 bases from J, with 11 bases in between. The variable domain in full, with the rest retrieved from reference TRBV5-5 and TRBJ2-1, is DAGVTQSPTHLIKTRGQQVTLRCSPISGHKSVSWYQQVLGQGPQFIFQYYEKEERGRGNFPDRFSARQFPNYSSELNVNALLLGDSALYLCASSLGWGGEQFFGPGTRLTVL.

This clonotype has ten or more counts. The CDR3 sequence: CASSEVRGALEKLFF. The DNA for the CDR3 is TGTGCCAGCAGTGAAGTGAGGGGGGCATTGGAAAAACTGTTTTTT. The chain links TRBV6-1 to TRBJ1-4, with D perhaps TRBD1 (6 bases). Trimming took 1 base from V and 8 from J, leaving 14 bases between them. The CDR3 has 15 amino acids. Germline CDR1 and CDR2: MNHNS and SASEGT.

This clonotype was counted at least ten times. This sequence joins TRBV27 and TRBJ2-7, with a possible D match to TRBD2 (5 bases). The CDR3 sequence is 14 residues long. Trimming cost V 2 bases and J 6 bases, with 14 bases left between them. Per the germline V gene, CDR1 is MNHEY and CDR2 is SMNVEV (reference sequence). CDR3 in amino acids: CASSLRPIGVEQYF. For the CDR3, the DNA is TGTGCCAGCAGTTTACGACCGATCGGGGTCGAGCAGTACTTC.

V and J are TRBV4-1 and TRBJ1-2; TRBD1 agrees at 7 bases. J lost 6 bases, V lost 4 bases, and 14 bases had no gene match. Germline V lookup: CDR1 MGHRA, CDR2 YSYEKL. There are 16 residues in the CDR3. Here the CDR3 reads CASSRPRGGREDGYTF. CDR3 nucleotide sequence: TGCGCCAGCAGCCGACCTCGAGGGGGCCGGGAAGATGGCTACACCTTC.

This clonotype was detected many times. The CDR3 sequence is CSALGRATEAFF. The CDR3, as DNA: TGCAGTGCTTTGGGCAGGGCAACTGAAGCTTTCTTT. The chain links TRBV20-1 to TRBJ1-1, with D maybe TRBD1 (5 bases). Germline V gene lookup returns CDR1 DFQATT and CDR2 SNEGSKA (reference sequence). Trimming took 5 bases from V and 5 from J, leaving 12 bases between them. This CDR3 has 12 residues.

CDR3 nucleotides: TGTGCCAGCAGTAAGCCATACGAGCAGTACTTC. Its translation is CASSKPYEQYF. The chain combines TRBV27 with TRBJ2-7; D ambiguous. CDR3 length equals 11 residues. Trimming cost V 5 bases and J 4 bases, with 6 bases left between them. Germline CDR1 reads MNHEY; CDR2 reads SMNVEV (reference sequence).

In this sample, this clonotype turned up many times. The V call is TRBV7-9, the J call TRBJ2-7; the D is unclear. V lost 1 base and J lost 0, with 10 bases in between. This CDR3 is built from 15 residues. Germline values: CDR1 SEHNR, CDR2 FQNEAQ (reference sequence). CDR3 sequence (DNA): TGTGCCAGCAGCTTAGTCACGGTTCCCTCCTACGAGCAGTACTTC. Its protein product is CASSLVTVPSYEQYF. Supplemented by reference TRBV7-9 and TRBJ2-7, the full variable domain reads DTGVSQNPRHKITKRGQNVTFRCDPISEHNRLYWYRQTLGQGPEFLTYFQNEAQLEKSRLLSDRFSAERPKGSFSTLEIQRTEQGDSAMYLCASSLVTVPSYEQYFGPGTRLTVT.

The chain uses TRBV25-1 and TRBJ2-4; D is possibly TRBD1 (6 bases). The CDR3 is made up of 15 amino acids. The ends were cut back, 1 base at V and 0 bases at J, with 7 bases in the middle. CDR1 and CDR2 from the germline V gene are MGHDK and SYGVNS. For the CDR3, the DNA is TGTGCCAGCAGTGAATCAGGGGCAGCCAAAAACATTCAGTACTTC. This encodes CASSESGAAKNIQYF.

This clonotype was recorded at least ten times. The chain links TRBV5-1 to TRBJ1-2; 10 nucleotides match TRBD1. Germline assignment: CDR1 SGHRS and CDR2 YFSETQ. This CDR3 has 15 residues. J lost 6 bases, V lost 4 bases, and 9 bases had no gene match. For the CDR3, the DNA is TGCGCCAGCAGCACGACGACAGGGGGCGGCCATGGCTACACCTTC. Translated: CASSTTTGGGHGYTF.

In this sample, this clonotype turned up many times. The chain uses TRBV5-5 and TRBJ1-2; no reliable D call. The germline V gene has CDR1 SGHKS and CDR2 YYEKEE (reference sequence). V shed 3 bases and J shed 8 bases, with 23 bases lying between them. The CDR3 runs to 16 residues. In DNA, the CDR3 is TGTGCCAGCAGCTCTGAAGGCAGAGCCGTGACTGGGGGCTACACCTTC. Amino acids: CASSSEGRAVTGGYTF.

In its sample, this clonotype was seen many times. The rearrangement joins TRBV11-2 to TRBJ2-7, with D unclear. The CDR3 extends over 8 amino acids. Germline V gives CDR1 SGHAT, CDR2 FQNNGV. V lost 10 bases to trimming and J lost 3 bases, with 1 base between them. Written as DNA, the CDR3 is TGTGCCAACTACGAGCAGTACTTC. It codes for CANYEQYF.

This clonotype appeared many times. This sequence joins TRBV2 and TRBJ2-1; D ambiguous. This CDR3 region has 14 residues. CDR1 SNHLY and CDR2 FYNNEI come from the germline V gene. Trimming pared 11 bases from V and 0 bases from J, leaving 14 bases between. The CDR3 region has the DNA TGTGCCGGCGTTAACGGTAGCTCCTACAATGAGCAGTTCTTC. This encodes CAGVNGSSYNEQFF. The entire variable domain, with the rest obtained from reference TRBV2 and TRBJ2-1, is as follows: EPEVTQTPSHQVTQMGQEVILRCVPISNHLYFYWYRQILGQKVEFLVSFYNNEISEKSEIFDDQFSVERPDGSNFTLKIRSTKLEDSAMYFCAGVNGSSYNEQFFGPGTRLTVL.

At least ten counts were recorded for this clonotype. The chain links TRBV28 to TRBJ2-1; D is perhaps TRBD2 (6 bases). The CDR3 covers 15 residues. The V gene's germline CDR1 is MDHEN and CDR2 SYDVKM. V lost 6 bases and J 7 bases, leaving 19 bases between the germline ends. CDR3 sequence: CASRVAVSKVNEQFF. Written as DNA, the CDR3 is TGTGCCAGCAGGGTAGCGGTTTCAAAGGTGAATGAGCAGTTCTTC. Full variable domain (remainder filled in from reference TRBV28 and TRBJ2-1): DVKVTQSSRYLVKRTGEKVFLECVQDMDHENMFWYRQDPGLGLRLIYFSYDVKMKEKGDIPEGYSVSREKKERFSLILESASTNQTSMYLCASRVAVSKVNEQFFGPGTRLTVL.

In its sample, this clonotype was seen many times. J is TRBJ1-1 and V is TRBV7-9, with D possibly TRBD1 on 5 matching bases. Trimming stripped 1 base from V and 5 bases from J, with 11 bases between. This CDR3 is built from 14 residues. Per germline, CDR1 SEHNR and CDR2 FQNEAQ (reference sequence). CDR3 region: CASSLELRDTEAFF. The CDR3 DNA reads TGTGCCAGCAGCTTAGAGCTCAGGGATACTGAAGCTTTCTTT. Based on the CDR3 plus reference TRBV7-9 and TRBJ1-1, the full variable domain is DTGVSQNPRHKITKRGQNVTFRCDPISEHNRLYWYRQTLGQGPEFLTYFQNEAQLEKSRLLSDRFSAERPKGSFSTLEIQRTEQGDSAMYLCASSLELRDTEAFFGQGTRLTVV.

CDR3 DNA: TGTGCCAGCAGTGCAGGTTATAATTCACCCCTCCACTTT. Its translation is CASSAGYNSPLHF. The chain has TRBV6-1 and TRBJ1-6; D call uncertain. Germline V gene sequence: CDR1 MNHNS, CDR2 SASEGT. The CDR3 runs to 13 residues. Trimming stripped 4 bases from V and 4 bases from J, with 5 bases between.

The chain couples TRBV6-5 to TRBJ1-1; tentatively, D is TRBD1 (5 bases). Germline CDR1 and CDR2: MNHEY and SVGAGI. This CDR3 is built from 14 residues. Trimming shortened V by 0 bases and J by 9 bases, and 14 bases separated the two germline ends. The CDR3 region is CASSYSTDPGKAFF. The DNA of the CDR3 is TGTGCCAGCAGTTACTCAACCGACCCAGGGAAAGCTTTCTTT.

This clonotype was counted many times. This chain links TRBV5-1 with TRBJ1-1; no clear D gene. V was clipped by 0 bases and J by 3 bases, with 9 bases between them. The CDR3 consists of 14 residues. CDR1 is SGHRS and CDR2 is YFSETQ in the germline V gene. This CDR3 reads CASSLERSDTEAFF. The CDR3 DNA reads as TGCGCCAGCAGCTTGGAGAGGAGCGACACTGAAGCTTTCTTT. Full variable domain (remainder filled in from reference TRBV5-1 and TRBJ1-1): KAGVTQTPRYLIKTRGQQVTLSCSPISGHRSVSWYQQTPGQGLQFLFEYFSETQRNKGNFPGRFSGRQFSNSRSEMNVSTLELGDSALYLCASSLERSDTEAFFGQGTRLTVV.

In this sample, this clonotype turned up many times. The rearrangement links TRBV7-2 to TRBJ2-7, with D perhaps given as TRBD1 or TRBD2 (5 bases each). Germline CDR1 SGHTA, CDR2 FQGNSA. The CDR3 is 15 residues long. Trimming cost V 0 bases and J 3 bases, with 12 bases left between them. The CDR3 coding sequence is TGTGCCAGCAGCTTAGCGCTAGGGGACCGCTACGAGCAGTACTTC. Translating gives CASSLALGDRYEQYF.

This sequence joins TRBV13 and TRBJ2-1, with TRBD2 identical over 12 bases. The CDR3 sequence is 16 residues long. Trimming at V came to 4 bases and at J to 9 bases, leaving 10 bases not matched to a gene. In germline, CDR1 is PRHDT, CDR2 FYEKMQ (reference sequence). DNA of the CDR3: TGTGCCAGCAGCTCCTTTCTAGCGGGAGGGCCGGGTGAGCAGTTCTTC. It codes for CASSSFLAGGPGEQFF.

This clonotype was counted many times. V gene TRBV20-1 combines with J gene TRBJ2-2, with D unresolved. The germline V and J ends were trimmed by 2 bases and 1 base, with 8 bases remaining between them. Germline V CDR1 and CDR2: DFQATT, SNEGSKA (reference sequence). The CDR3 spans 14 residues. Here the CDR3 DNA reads TGCAGTGCTAGAAAGGGCGAGAACACCGGGGAGCTGTTTTTT. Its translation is CSARKGENTGELFF.

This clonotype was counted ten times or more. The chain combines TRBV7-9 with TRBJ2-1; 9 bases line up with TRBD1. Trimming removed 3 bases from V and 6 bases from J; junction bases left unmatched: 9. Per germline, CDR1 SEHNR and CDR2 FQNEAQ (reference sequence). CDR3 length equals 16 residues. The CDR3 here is CASSFFGQGMINEQFF. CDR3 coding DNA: TGTGCCAGCAGCTTCTTCGGACAGGGGATGATCAATGAGCAGTTCTTC.

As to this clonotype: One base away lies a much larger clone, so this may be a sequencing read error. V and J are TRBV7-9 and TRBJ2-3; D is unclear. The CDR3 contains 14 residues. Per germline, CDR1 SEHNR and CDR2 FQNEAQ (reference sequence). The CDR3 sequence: CVSPPLGLPDTQYF. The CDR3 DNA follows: TGTGTCAGCCCACCCCTGGGCTTACCAGATACGCAGTATTTT.

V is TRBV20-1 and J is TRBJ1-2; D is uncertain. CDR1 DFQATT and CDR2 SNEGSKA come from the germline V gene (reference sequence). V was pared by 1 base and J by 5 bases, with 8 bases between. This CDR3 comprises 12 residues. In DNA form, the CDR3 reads TGCAGTGCTAGAGCCCTAAGTTATGGCTACACCTTC. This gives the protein CSARALSYGYTF.

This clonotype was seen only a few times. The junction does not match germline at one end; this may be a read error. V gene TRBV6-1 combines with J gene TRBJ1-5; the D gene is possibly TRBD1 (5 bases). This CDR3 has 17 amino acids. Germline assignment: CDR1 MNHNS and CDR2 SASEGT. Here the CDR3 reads CAGSEFGTAKGGQPQHF. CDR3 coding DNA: TGTGCCGGCAGTGAATTTGGGACGGCCAAAGGCGGACAGCCCCAGCATTTT.

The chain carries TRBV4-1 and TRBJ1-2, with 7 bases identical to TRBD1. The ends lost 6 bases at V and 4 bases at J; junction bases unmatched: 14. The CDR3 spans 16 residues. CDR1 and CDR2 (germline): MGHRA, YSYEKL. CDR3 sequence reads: CASSVSVPGTAYGYTF. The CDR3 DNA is TGCGCCAGCAGTGTTTCGGTACCAGGGACAGCCTATGGCTACACCTTC.

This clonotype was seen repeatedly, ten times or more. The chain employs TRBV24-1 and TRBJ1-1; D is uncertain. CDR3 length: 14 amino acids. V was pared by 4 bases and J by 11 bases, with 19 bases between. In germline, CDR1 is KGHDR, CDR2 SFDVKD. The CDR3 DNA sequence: TGTGCCACCAGTGACCCGGACGGACCCCGAGGGGCTTTCTTT. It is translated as CATSDPDGPRGAFF.

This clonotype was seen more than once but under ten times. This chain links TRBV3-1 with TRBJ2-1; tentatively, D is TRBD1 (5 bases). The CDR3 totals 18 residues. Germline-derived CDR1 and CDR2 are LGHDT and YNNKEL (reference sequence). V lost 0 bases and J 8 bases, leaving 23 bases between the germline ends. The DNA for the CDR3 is TGTGCCAGCAGCCAAGATTTGAATGGGTTAGTAAGGGGCGATGAGCAGTTCTTC. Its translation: CASSQDLNGLVRGDEQFF.

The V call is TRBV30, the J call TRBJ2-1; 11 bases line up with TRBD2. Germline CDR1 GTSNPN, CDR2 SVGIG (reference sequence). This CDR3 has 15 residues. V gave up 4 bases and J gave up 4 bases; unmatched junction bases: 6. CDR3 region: CAWNLGLAEYNEQFF. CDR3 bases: TGTGCCTGGAACCTGGGACTAGCGGAATACAATGAGCAGTTCTTC.